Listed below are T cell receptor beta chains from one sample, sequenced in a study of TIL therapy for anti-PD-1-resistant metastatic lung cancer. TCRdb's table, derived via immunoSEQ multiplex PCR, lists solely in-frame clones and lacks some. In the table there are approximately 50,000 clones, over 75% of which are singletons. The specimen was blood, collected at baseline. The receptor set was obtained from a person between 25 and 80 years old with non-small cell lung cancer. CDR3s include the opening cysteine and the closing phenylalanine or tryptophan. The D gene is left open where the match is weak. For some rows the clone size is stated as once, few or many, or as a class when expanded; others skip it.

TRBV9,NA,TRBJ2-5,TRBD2,TGTGCCAGCAGCGTTGGACTAGCGGGGGAGGAGACCCAGTACTTC,CASSVGLAGEETQYF
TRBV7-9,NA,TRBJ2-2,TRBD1,TGTGCCAGCAGCTTAGGGACAGGGTCAAACACCGGGGAGCTGTTTTTT,CASSLGTGSNTGELFF
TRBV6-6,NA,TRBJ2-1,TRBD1,TGTGCCAGCAGTTACTCGGGACAGGGTAGAAATGAGCAGTTCTTC,CASSYSGQGRNEQFF
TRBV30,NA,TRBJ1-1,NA,TGTGCCTGGATTAAGAACACTGAAGCTTTCTTT,CAWIKNTEAFF
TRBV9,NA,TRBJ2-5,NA,TGTGCCAGCAGCATCCGGGACTCCCCCCAAGAGACCCAGTACTTC,CASSIRDSPQETQYF
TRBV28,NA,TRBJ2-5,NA,TGTGCCAGCAGTCCCACCACGGGGGCCTCTAGAAAAGAGACCCAGTACTTC,CASSPTTGASRKETQYF
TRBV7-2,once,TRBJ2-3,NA,TGTGCCAGCAGCACCCGTGCGGATACGCAGTATTTT,CASSTRADTQYF
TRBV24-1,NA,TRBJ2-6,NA,TGTGCCACCAGTGATTTCGACAGAGCTTCTGGGGCCAACGTCCTGACTTTC,CATSDFDRASGANVLTF
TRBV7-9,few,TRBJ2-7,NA,TGTGCCAGCAGCTTCCGGGACATGATAGCCGAGCAGTACTTC,CASSFRDMIAEQYF
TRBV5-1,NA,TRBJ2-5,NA,TGCGCCAGCAGCCGAGGTTCCGGGACTGCGAAAGAGACCCAGTACTTC,CASSRGSGTAKETQYF
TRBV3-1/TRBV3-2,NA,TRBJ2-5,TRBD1,TGTGCCAGCAGCCCTTGGGGGGCAGGGGGCCTTGAGACCCAGTACTTC,CASSPWGAGGLETQYF
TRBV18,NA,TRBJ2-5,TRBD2,TGTGCCAGCTCACCATCAGCGGGGACTCTTAAAGAGACCCAGTACTTC,CASSPSAGTLKETQYF
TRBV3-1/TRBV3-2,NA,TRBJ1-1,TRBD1,TGTGCCAGCAGCGATACAGGGGCGAACACTGAAGCTTTCTTT,CASSDTGANTEAFF
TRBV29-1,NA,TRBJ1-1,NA,TGCAGCGTTGAACGGCAGACGAACACTGAAGCTTTCTTT,CSVERQTNTEAFF
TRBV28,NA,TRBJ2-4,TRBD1,TGTGCCAGCAGTACCCCCGGGACAGGGGGAAACATTCAGTACTTC,CASSTPGTGGNIQYF
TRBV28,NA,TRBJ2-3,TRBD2,TGTGCCAGCAAAGGTAGCGGGGGGGAAGATACGCAGTATTTT,CASKGSGGEDTQYF
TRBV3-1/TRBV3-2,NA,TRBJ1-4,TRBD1,TGTGCCAGCAGCCAAGGCTGGACAGGGGGCCTTATCGAATATGAAAAACTGTTTTTT,CASSQGWTGGLIEYEKLFF
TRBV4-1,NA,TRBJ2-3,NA,TGCGCCAGCAGCCAAGTAGAGGCAGGAACGCAGTATTTT,CASSQVEAGTQYF
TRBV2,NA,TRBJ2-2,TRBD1,TGTGCCAGGACCCGGGACAGGGGTTCGGGGGAGCTGTTTTTT,CARTRDRGSGELFF
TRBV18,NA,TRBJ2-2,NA,TGTGCCAGCTCACCGACGGGAACCGGGGAGCTGTTTTTT,CASSPTGTGELFF
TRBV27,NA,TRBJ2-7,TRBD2,TGTGCCAGCAGTTTAGAAGCGGGAGGTGGATACGAGCAGTACTTC,CASSLEAGGGYEQYF
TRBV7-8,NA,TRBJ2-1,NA,TGTGCCAGCAGTTCAAGCGGTCAGGGGCAGTTCTTC,CASSSSGQGQFF
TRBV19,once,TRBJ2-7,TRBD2,TGTGCCAGTAGTATAGGTCCCCGATGGAGCGGGAGCCCTGAGCAGTACTTC,CASSIGPRWSGSPEQYF
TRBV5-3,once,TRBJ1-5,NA,TGTGCCAGAAGCCCGGGGCGCTTTAGCAATCAGCCCCAGCATTTT,CARSPGRFSNQPQHF
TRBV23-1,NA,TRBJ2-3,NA,TGCGCCTCTCGGGGCCAACGTAGCACAGATACGCAGTATTTT,CASRGQRSTDTQYF
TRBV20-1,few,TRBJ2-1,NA,TGCAGTGCTAGGGGTTATCATGAGCAGTTCTTC,CSARGYHEQFF
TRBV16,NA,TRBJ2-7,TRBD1,TGTGCCAGCAGCCCCGACAGGGGCGCATCCTACGAGCAGTACTTC,CASSPDRGASYEQYF
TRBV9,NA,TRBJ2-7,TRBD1,TGTGCCAGCAGCGCGGGACAGGGCCTTTCCTACGAGCAGTACTTC,CASSAGQGLSYEQYF
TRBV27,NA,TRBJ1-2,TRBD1,TGTGCCAGCAGCCCCCGGGACAGGGTTGAAGGCTACACCTTC,CASSPRDRVEGYTF
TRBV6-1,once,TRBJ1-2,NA,TGTGCCAGCAGAGAAGGGACTGGCTATGGCTACACCTTC,CASREGTGYGYTF
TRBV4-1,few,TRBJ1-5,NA,TGCGCCAGCAGCCACGACAGGAGCACTGATCAGCCCCAGCATTTT,CASSHDRSTDQPQHF
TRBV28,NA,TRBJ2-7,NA,TGTGCCAGCAGTCCCGGGCCAGGGCCCTCCTACGAGCAGTACTTC,CASSPGPGPSYEQYF